This section outlines one T cell receptor beta chain sequence together with its context. The data derive from a study of control samples from healthy donors and cancer patients. The protocol was immunoSEQ multiplex PCR, while the TCRdb copy is restricted to in-frame clones and leaves out a portion. Altogether around 40,000 clones are present, approximately 90% being singletons, with the ten largest covering about a fifth. V lost 0 bases, J lost 7 bases, and 21 bases lay in between. Germline V gives CDR1 LGHDT, CDR2 YNNKEL (reference sequence). The CDR3 contains 17 residues. This chain joins TRBV3-1 (or the pseudogene TRBV3-2) and TRBJ2-5; weak D call: TRBD1 (6 bases). Sequenced: PBMCs. This clonotype originated in a woman aged 40 to 50 with head and neck cancer. The CDR3 nucleotides are TGTGCCAGCAGCCAAGAAGGGGGTTGGCCTGTCATAGGGACCCAGTACTTC. Translating gives CASSQEGGWPVIGTQYF.